Shown below are 30 T cell receptor beta chains from a single sample sequenced in a study of blood T cell repertoires in COVID-19. Measured with immunoSEQ multiplex PCR; TCRdb has only the in-frame clones, and not every one. The repertoire consists of 110,000 or so clones, with 80% to 90% occurring once and the leading ten covering less than 30%. The sample consisted of peripheral blood. The receptors stem from a man between 65 and 80 years old with active or convalescent COVID-19.

The V gene is TRBV9, the J gene TRBJ2-4, with 9 bases identical to TRBD2. CDR1 and CDR2 (germline): SGDLS, YYNGEE. The junction had 15 bases not matched to a gene; V was cut back by 4 bases and J by 1 base. This CDR3 is built from 19 residues. CDR3 region: CASSPQTSGLLSAKNIQYF. DNA of the CDR3: TGTGCCAGCAGCCCCCAGACTAGCGGACTCCTCTCGGCCAAAAACATTCAGTACTTC.

The chain employs TRBV19 and TRBJ1-5, with 12 bases that match TRBD1. This CDR3 comprises 19 residues. Looked up from germline, CDR1 is LNHDA and CDR2 is SQIVND (reference sequence). The V gene end was trimmed by 4 bases and the J gene end by 2 bases; junction bases not matched to a gene: 12. CDR3 amino acids: CASSRDRGRYPTGNQPQHF. CDR3 coding DNA: TGTGCCAGTAGTAGGGACAGGGGGCGATATCCTACTGGCAATCAGCCCCAGCATTTT. The whole variable domain, remainder taken from reference TRBV19 and TRBJ1-5, is DGGITQSPKYLFRKEGQNVTLSCEQNLNHDAMYWYRQDPGQGLRLIYYSQIVNDFQKGDIAEGYSVSREKKESFPLTVTSAQKNPTAFYLCASSRDRGRYPTGNQPQHFGDGTRLSIL.

The gene calls are TRBV18 and TRBJ2-1; D perhaps matches TRBD1 (6 bases). The CDR3 runs to 13 residues. CDR1 KGHSH and CDR2 LQKENI come from the germline V gene. Trimming removed 6 bases from V and 10 bases from J, with 16 bases in between. The CDR3 nucleotides are TGTGCCAGCTCCCCCCCAACCAGGGGAGAGCAGTTCTTC. Translating gives CASSPPTRGEQFF. The full variable domain, completed using reference TRBV18 and TRBJ2-1, is NAGVMQNPRHLVRRRGQEARLRCSPMKGHSHVYWYRQLPEEGLKFMVYLQKENIIDESGMPKERFSAEFPKEGPSILRIQQVVRGDSAAYFCASSPPTRGEQFFGPGTRLTVL.

Only a few counts were recorded for this clone. V usage is TRBV19 and J usage is TRBJ2-3; D not resolved. The germline CDR1 and CDR2 sequences are LNHDA and SQIVND (reference sequence). V was pared by 3 bases and J by 4 bases, with 8 bases between. The CDR3 is 13 residues long. CDR3 sequence: CASSITVADTQYF. CDR3 sequence (DNA): TGTGCCAGTAGTATTACGGTGGCAGATACGCAGTATTTT.

This chain connects TRBV5-1 to TRBJ2-5, with 12 bases aligning to TRBD2. CDR3 size: 16 residues. Germline values: CDR1 SGHRS, CDR2 YFSETQ. With 4 bases clipped from V and 0 bases from J, the junction kept 4 bases outside the gene matches. This CDR3 is CASSRRTSGNQETQYF. Here the CDR3 DNA reads TGCGCCAGCAGCCGGCGGACTAGCGGGAACCAAGAGACCCAGTACTTC.

The chain couples TRBV9 to TRBJ2-3, with 8 nucleotides matching TRBD2. The V gene end was trimmed by 3 bases and the J gene end by 8 bases; junction bases not matched to a gene: 11. CDR1 and CDR2 (germline): SGDLS, YYNGEE. This CDR3 is 15 amino acids long. DNA of the CDR3: TGTGCCAGCAGCGGTAGGACCGGGGGGGGCAGTACGCAGTATTTT. This encodes CASSGRTGGGSTQYF. The complete variable domain, with remaining parts taken from reference TRBV9 and TRBJ2-3, reads DSGVTQTPKHLITATGQRVTLRCSPRSGDLSVYWYQQSLDQGLQFLIQYYNGEERAKGNILERFSAQQFPDLHSELNLSSLELGDSALYFCASSGRTGGGSTQYFGPGTRLTVL.

The chain is built from TRBV5-1 and TRBJ1-4; TRBD1 agrees at 11 bases. The germline V gene encodes CDR1 SGHRS and CDR2 YFSETQ. The CDR3 has 15 amino acids. After removal of 4 bases from V and 3 bases from J, the junction contained 2 bases not matched to a gene. The CDR3 loop reads CASSGQGAANEKLFF. The CDR3 coding sequence is TGCGCCAGCAGCGGACAGGGGGCGGCTAATGAAAAACTGTTTTTT.

This rearrangement joins TRBV27 to TRBJ2-4, with D perhaps matching TRBD2 (5 bases). The CDR3 runs to 16 residues. The germline V gene encodes CDR1 MNHEY and CDR2 SMNVEV (reference sequence). Trimming removed 6 bases from V and 2 bases from J, with 17 bases in between. The chain's CDR3 is CASRTSGSGPKNIQYF. CDR3 sequence (DNA): TGTGCCAGCAGAACCTCGGGGAGTGGGCCCAAAAACATTCAGTACTTC.

CDR3 in DNA: TGCAGCGTTGAAGATAGGCAGCGCGGTGGAATGAACACTGAAGCTTTCTTT. Translation: CSVEDRQRGGMNTEAFF. The V and J genes are TRBV29-1 and TRBJ1-1; D call uncertain. The germline gives CDR1 SQVTM, CDR2 ANQGSEA. V lost 0 bases, J lost 0 bases, and 17 bases lay in between. This CDR3 is 17 amino acids long.

The genes are TRBV28 and TRBJ1-1; 8 positions match TRBD1. J lost 5 bases, V lost 1 base, and 9 bases had no gene match. Looked up from germline, CDR1 is MDHEN and CDR2 is SYDVKM. The CDR3 is made up of 16 amino acids. The CDR3 nucleotides read TGTGCCAGCAGTTTATCCGGGGCAGGGGGCGATACTGAAGCTTTCTTT. This gives the protein CASSLSGAGGDTEAFF.

The chain recombines TRBV28 with TRBJ1-6; 8 bases are a match to TRBD1. Germline CDR1 is MDHEN and CDR2 is SYDVKM. V was pared by 3 bases and J by 0 bases, with 16 bases of the junction left unmatched. The CDR3 has 21 amino acids. The CDR3 region is CASSFKLVRGRSSSYNSPLHF. CDR3 DNA: TGTGCCAGCAGTTTTAAGTTGGTCAGGGGGCGGTCTAGCTCCTATAATTCACCCCTCCACTTT.

The V and J genes are TRBV10-1 and TRBJ1-4, with unresolved D. The V gene's germline CDR1 is WNHNN and CDR2 SYGVQD (reference sequence). Trimming stripped 0 bases from V and 0 bases from J, with 11 bases between. This CDR3 has 17 residues. CDR3 DNA: TGCGCCAGCAGTGAGTCAGAAGACAACGCAACTAATGAAAAACTGTTTTTT. Its translation is CASSESEDNATNEKLFF.

The chain combines TRBV5-1 with TRBJ2-1, with TRBD1 identical over 10 bases. The CDR3 sequence is 14 residues long. Losses at the gene ends were 3 bases for V and 5 bases for J; bases not matched to a gene: 2. Germline assignment: CDR1 SGHRS and CDR2 YFSETQ. CDR3 protein: CASSWGTGDNEQFF. The CDR3 DNA follows: TGCGCCAGCAGCTGGGGGACAGGGGACAATGAGCAGTTCTTC.

This rearrangement joins TRBV2 to TRBJ2-3; 10 nucleotides match TRBD2. V shed 4 bases and J 4 bases; nucleotides not matched to a gene: 2. Germline V gene sequence: CDR1 SNHLY, CDR2 FYNNEI. The CDR3 spans 14 residues. The CDR3 loop reads CASSAGLASDTQYF. The CDR3 DNA is TGTGCCAGCAGTGCGGGACTAGCGTCAGATACGCAGTATTTT.

The gene calls are TRBV27 and TRBJ1-4; perhaps TRBD1 as D (5 bases). This CDR3 has 15 residues. Per the germline V gene, CDR1 is MNHEY and CDR2 is SMNVEV (reference sequence). V was pared by 5 bases and J by 8 bases, with 18 bases between. The CDR3 nucleotides are TGTGCCAGCAGTACATGGACATCTGATGGGGAAAAACTGTTTTTT. Translating gives CASSTWTSDGEKLFF. Full variable domain (missing parts from reference TRBV27 and TRBJ1-4): EAQVTQNPRYLITVTGKKLTVTCSQNMNHEYMSWYRQDPGLGLRQIYYSMNVEVTDKGDVPEGYKVSRKEKRNFPLILESPSPNQTSLYFCASSTWTSDGEKLFFGSGTQLSVL.

The rearrangement links TRBV19 to TRBJ2-7, with D possibly matching TRBD2 (5 bases). The germline V gene has CDR1 LNHDA and CDR2 SQIVND (reference sequence). V lost 6 bases and J 2 bases, leaving 14 bases between the germline ends. The CDR3 is 14 residues long. CDR3 protein: CASRGNGVTYEQYF. DNA for the CDR3: TGTGCCAGTAGAGGGAACGGGGTCACCTACGAGCAGTACTTC.

The J gene is TRBJ2-3, the V gene TRBV19; D not certain. The length of the CDR3 is 12 residues. Trimming took 2 bases from V and 3 from J, leaving 3 bases between them. Germline V gene lookup returns CDR1 LNHDA and CDR2 SQIVND (reference sequence). Here the CDR3 reads CASSIRTDTQYF. For the CDR3, the DNA is TGTGCCAGTAGTATACGTACAGATACGCAGTATTTT.

The rearrangement joins TRBV7-6 to TRBJ2-7; D is perhaps TRBD1 (6 bases). CDR1 is SGHVS and CDR2 is FNYEAQ in the germline V gene. The CDR3 runs 15 residues. Trimming removed 5 bases at V and 4 bases at J, with 18 bases between. The CDR3 DNA reads as TGTGCCAGCAGCGCAAAACACCGGGACACTTACGAGCAGTACTTC. Translated, it gives CASSAKHRDTYEQYF. The full variable domain, with the rest looked up from reference TRBV7-6 and TRBJ2-7, is GAGVSQSPRYKVTKRGQDVALRCDPISGHVSLYWYRQALGQGPEFLTYFNYEAQQDKSGLPNDRFSAERPEGSISTLTIQRTEQRDSAMYRCASSAKHRDTYEQYFGPGTRLTVT.

This sequence joins TRBV7-2 and TRBJ2-7, with 10 bases aligning to TRBD2. CDR3 length: 15 residues. Germline V gives CDR1 SGHTA, CDR2 FQGNSA. The ends lost 1 base at V and 2 bases at J; junction bases unmatched: 2. The CDR3 bases are TGTGCCAGCAGCTTAGGCAGCGGGGGGGCCTACGAGCAGTACTTC. As protein: CASSLGSGGAYEQYF.

The V call is TRBV2, the J call TRBJ1-2, with 7 bases fitting TRBD1. Germline V gene data show CDR1 as SNHLY and CDR2 as FYNNEI. Germline trimming cut 5 bases from V and 0 bases from J; bases unmatched to any gene: 6. This CDR3 has 15 amino acids. As DNA, the CDR3 is TGTGCCAGCAGTAAATCTGGACAGGCTAACTATGGCTACACCTTC. As protein: CASSKSGQANYGYTF.

This chain uses TRBV30 with TRBJ2-6; D unclear. The CDR3 has 13 residues. Germline lookup yields CDR1 GTSNPN and CDR2 SVGIG (reference sequence). V lost 6 bases, J lost 0 bases, and 6 bases lay in between. The chain's CDR3 is CACDSSGANVLTF. The CDR3 DNA sequence: TGTGCCTGTGACTCCTCTGGGGCCAACGTCCTGACTTTC.

CDR3 sequence reads: CASSDLKGRSVEQYF. The CDR3 DNA is TGTGCCAGCAGTGATTTGAAGGGGCGATCCGTCGAGCAGTACTTC. The genes are TRBV6-1 and TRBJ2-7; possibly TRBD1 for D (5 bases). Germline V gene data show CDR1 as MNHNS and CDR2 as SASEGT. V was pared by 3 bases and J by 6 bases, with 18 bases between. This CDR3 is 15 amino acids long.

V and J are TRBV27 and TRBJ2-1; 12 nucleotides match TRBD2. CDR1 MNHEY and CDR2 SMNVEV come from the germline V gene (reference sequence). Trimming cost V 2 bases and J 9 bases; bases outside gene matches: 11. This CDR3 comprises 17 residues. CDR3 loop: CASSLMAPGLAGTEQFF. Written as DNA, the CDR3 is TGTGCCAGCAGTTTAATGGCCCCCGGACTAGCGGGAACTGAGCAGTTCTTC.

The genes are TRBV27 and TRBJ2-2; D is possibly TRBD1 (5 bases). CDR1 is MNHEY, CDR2 SMNVEV, per germline (reference sequence). The CDR3 contains 13 residues. The ends were cut back, 10 bases at V and 4 bases at J, with 13 bases in the middle. The CDR3 is CATSRQFTGELFF. Written as DNA, the CDR3 is TGTGCCACCTCCCGACAGTTCACCGGGGAGCTGTTTTTT.

The chain recombines TRBV3-1 (or the pseudogene TRBV3-2) with TRBJ2-6, with TRBD2 as a possible D gene (5 bases). The CDR3 covers 18 residues. CDR1 and CDR2 (germline): LGHDT, YNNKEL (reference sequence). Trimming took off 1 base at V and 0 bases at J, with 13 bases between the two ends. The CDR3 DNA sequence: TGTGCCAGCAGCCAAGTATTCGTACGGGGCTCTGGGGCCAACGTCCTGACTTTC. This codes for CASSQVFVRGSGANVLTF.

With regard to this clone: Other DNA sequences of this sample code for an identical CDR3. This rearrangement joins TRBV19 to TRBJ1-4; 8 bases are shared with TRBD1. This CDR3 has 15 amino acids. Trimming took 5 bases from V and 0 from J; bases not matched to a gene: 2. Per germline, CDR1 LNHDA and CDR2 SQIVND (reference sequence). The CDR3 loop reads CASSDRGATNEKLFF. CDR3 coding DNA: TGTGCCAGTAGTGACAGGGGCGCAACTAATGAAAAACTGTTTTTT.

The chain couples TRBV28 to TRBJ1-3; unclear D gene. CDR3 length equals 17 residues. Germline assignment: CDR1 MDHEN and CDR2 SYDVKM. With 5 bases removed from V and 0 bases from J, the gap between germline ends came to 17 bases. Here the CDR3 reads CASSETQGGSSGNTIYF. In nucleotides, the CDR3 is TGTGCCAGCAGTGAGACTCAAGGTGGGAGCTCTGGAAACACCATATATTTT. Complete variable domain (other parts from reference TRBV28 and TRBJ1-3): DVKVTQSSRYLVKRTGEKVFLECVQDMDHENMFWYRQDPGLGLRLIYFSYDVKMKEKGDIPEGYSVSREKKERFSLILESASTNQTSMYLCASSETQGGSSGNTIYFGEGSWLTVV.

This clone was picked up one time. The gene calls are TRBV4-1 and TRBJ2-5, with D perhaps TRBD2 (7 bases). Germline assignment: CDR1 MGHRA and CDR2 YSYEKL. The V end was cut by 0 bases, the J end by 5 bases, with 19 bases between. The CDR3 loop spans 17 amino acids. The CDR3 DNA is TGCGCCAGCAGCCAAGAAGAGCCCGGGGGGCTCCAGGAGACCCAGTACTTC. It codes for CASSQEEPGGLQETQYF.

The gene calls are TRBV2 and TRBJ2-7; D remains ambiguous. CDR1 is SNHLY and CDR2 is FYNNEI in the germline V gene. V was cut by 4 bases and J by 7 bases, with 8 bases left in between. The CDR3 spans 11 residues. The CDR3 DNA is TGTGCCAGCAGTGGCGAGAGGGAGCAGTACTTC. It translates to CASSGEREQYF.

This chain links TRBV19 with TRBJ2-3, with 8 bases identical to TRBD1. Trimming at V came to 5 bases and at J to 2 bases, leaving 3 bases not matched to a gene. This CDR3 contains 14 residues. The germline V gene encodes CDR1 LNHDA and CDR2 SQIVND (reference sequence). CDR3 nucleotides: TGTGCCAGTAGTTCGACAGGGGCCACAGATACGCAGTATTTT. Translated: CASSSTGATDTQYF.